These T cell receptor beta chains were read from a single sample in a study of cytomegalovirus exposure and HLA in healthy donors. Here immunoSEQ multiplex PCR was the method, and the copy in TCRdb shows in-frame clones only, minus some. The table records roughly 120,000 clones, around 80% of them present only once. Input material: PBMCs. These receptors were taken from a man between 25 and 39 years old in good health and CMV-seronegative. Each CDR3 is given with its conserved first and last residue. A D gene is named only where the DNA matches it firmly. Size tells how often a clone was seen (once, few, many) or the class of an expanded clone, and some rows leave it out.

j_gene: TRBJ2-7
d_gene: TRBD1
v_gene: TRBV6-5
abundance: -
CDR3aa: CASSTGTGVYEQYF
CDR3nt: TGTGCCAGCAGTACCGGGACAGGGGTGTACGAGCAGTACTTC

j_gene: TRBJ1-2
d_gene: -
v_gene: TRBV28
abundance: -
CDR3aa: CASSSPGDLDGYTF
CDR3nt: TGTGCCAGCAGTTCCCCAGGGGATCTAGATGGCTACACCTTC

j_gene: TRBJ2-1
d_gene: TRBD2
v_gene: TRBV7-9
abundance: many
CDR3aa: CASSQLSGGYNEQFF
CDR3nt: TGTGCCAGCAGCCAACTCTCGGGAGGGTACAATGAGCAGTTCTTC

j_gene: TRBJ2-3
d_gene: -
v_gene: TRBV14
abundance: -
CDR3aa: CASSQGVTDTQYF
CDR3nt: TGTGCCAGCAGCCAAGGAGTCACAGATACGCAGTATTTT

j_gene: TRBJ1-5
d_gene: TRBD1
v_gene: TRBV7-2
abundance: once
CDR3aa: CASSVTGANQPQHF
CDR3nt: TGTGCCAGCAGCGTTACAGGGGCCAATCAGCCCCAGCATTTT

j_gene: TRBJ1-2
d_gene: -
v_gene: TRBV6-5
abundance: -
CDR3aa: CASSYSQGLVYGYTF
CDR3nt: TGTGCCAGCAGTTACTCCCAGGGGCTCGTCTATGGCTACACCTTC

j_gene: TRBJ2-1
d_gene: TRBD2
v_gene: TRBV19
abundance: -
CDR3aa: CASSRLAGNNEQFF
CDR3nt: TGTGCCAGTAGTCGCTTAGCGGGGAACAATGAGCAGTTCTTC

j_gene: TRBJ2-5
d_gene: -
v_gene: TRBV5-1
abundance: -
CDR3aa: CASSLAGLKETQYF
CDR3nt: TGCGCCAGCAGCTTGGCCGGACTAAAAGAGACCCAGTACTTC

j_gene: TRBJ2-1
d_gene: TRBD2
v_gene: TRBV5-1
abundance: -
CDR3aa: CASSSTSGKSGGEQFF
CDR3nt: TGCGCCAGCAGCTCAACTAGCGGGAAGAGTGGGGGTGAGCAGTTCTTC

j_gene: TRBJ1-1
d_gene: TRBD1
v_gene: TRBV7-2
abundance: -
CDR3aa: CASSPRTGVTAFF
CDR3nt: TGTGCCAGCAGCCCGAGGACAGGGGTGACAGCTTTCTTT

j_gene: TRBJ1-4
d_gene: -
v_gene: TRBV28
abundance: -
CDR3aa: CASNRREKLFF
CDR3nt: TGTGCCAGCAATAGGAGAGAAAAACTGTTTTTT

j_gene: TRBJ2-3
d_gene: -
v_gene: TRBV4-1
abundance: -
CDR3aa: CASSSRTGTDTQYF
CDR3nt: TGCGCCAGCAGCTCTAGGACAGGCACAGATACGCAGTATTTT

j_gene: TRBJ1-1
d_gene: -
v_gene: TRBV4-3
abundance: once
CDR3aa: CASSQDGIGGDQAFF
CDR3nt: TGCGCCAGCAGCCAAGATGGAATAGGGGGGGATCAAGCTTTCTTT

j_gene: TRBJ2-7
d_gene: -
v_gene: TRBV7-2
abundance: -
CDR3aa: CASSPKSLAGDSYEQYF
CDR3nt: TGTGCCAGCAGCCCCAAGTCCTTGGCAGGGGACTCCTACGAGCAGTACTTC

j_gene: TRBJ2-1
d_gene: TRBD2
v_gene: TRBV19
abundance: once
CDR3aa: CASSRVGLADLYNEQFF
CDR3nt: TGTGCCAGTAGCCGAGTCGGACTAGCGGACTTATACAATGAGCAGTTCTTC

j_gene: TRBJ2-5
d_gene: TRBD2
v_gene: TRBV5-1
abundance: -
CDR3aa: CASSLAGGQETQYF
CDR3nt: TGCGCCAGCAGCCTAGCGGGGGGCCAAGAGACCCAGTACTTC

j_gene: TRBJ2-4
d_gene: TRBD1
v_gene: TRBV7-2
abundance: -
CDR3aa: CASTDLTGGAAKNIQYF
CDR3nt: TGTGCCAGCACCGACCTAACAGGGGGCGCAGCCAAAAACATTCAGTACTTC

j_gene: TRBJ2-1
d_gene: TRBD1
v_gene: TRBV6-5
abundance: -
CDR3aa: CASSYSTGGFYEQFF
CDR3nt: TGTGCCAGCAGTTACAGTACAGGGGGCTTTTATGAGCAGTTCTTC

j_gene: TRBJ2-3
d_gene: TRBD2
v_gene: TRBV30
abundance: -
CDR3aa: CAWSIRLAASTDTQYF
CDR3nt: TGTGCCTGGAGTATCAGACTAGCGGCTAGCACAGATACGCAGTATTTT

j_gene: TRBJ2-1
d_gene: TRBD2
v_gene: TRBV5-4
abundance: many
CDR3aa: CASSTSGEYNEQFF
CDR3nt: TGTGCCAGCAGCACTAGCGGGGAGTACAATGAGCAGTTCTTC

j_gene: TRBJ1-5
d_gene: -
v_gene: TRBV19
abundance: -
CDR3aa: CASSISPRRDSNQPQHF
CDR3nt: TGTGCCAGTAGTATATCCCCAAGGAGAGATAGCAATCAGCCCCAGCATTTT

j_gene: TRBJ1-1
d_gene: TRBD1
v_gene: TRBV7-8
abundance: -
CDR3aa: CASSHYRGQGETEAFF
CDR3nt: TGTGCCAGCAGCCACTACCGCGGACAGGGGGAAACTGAAGCTTTCTTT

j_gene: TRBJ1-1
d_gene: TRBD1
v_gene: TRBV25-1
abundance: -
CDR3aa: CASSAQGANTEAFF
CDR3nt: TGTGCCAGCAGTGCACAGGGGGCGAACACTGAAGCTTTCTTT

j_gene: TRBJ2-7
d_gene: -
v_gene: TRBV2
abundance: few
CDR3aa: CAWGRRAADEQYF
CDR3nt: TGTGCCTGGGGGCGGCGGGCAGCCGACGAGCAGTACTTC

j_gene: TRBJ1-6
d_gene: -
v_gene: TRBV19
abundance: -
CDR3aa: CASSRAGNNSPLHF
CDR3nt: TGTGCCAGTAGTCGGGCAGGGAACAATTCACCCCTCCACTTT

j_gene: TRBJ1-2
d_gene: -
v_gene: TRBV19
abundance: -
CDR3aa: CASSAYRADGYTF
CDR3nt: TGTGCCAGTAGTGCCTACAGGGCGGACGGCTACACCTTC

j_gene: TRBJ2-4
d_gene: TRBD2
v_gene: TRBV5-6
abundance: -
CDR3aa: CASSLARLANIQYF
CDR3nt: TGTGCCAGCAGCTTGGCCAGACTAGCAAACATTCAGTACTTC

j_gene: TRBJ2-7
d_gene: TRBD2
v_gene: TRBV19
abundance: once
CDR3aa: CATRKGVLAGPYEQYF
CDR3nt: TGTGCCACTCGAAAAGGGGTACTAGCGGGTCCCTACGAGCAGTACTTC

j_gene: TRBJ1-2
d_gene: -
v_gene: TRBV19
abundance: -
CDR3aa: CASSIPTPTAGYTF
CDR3nt: TGTGCCAGTAGTATTCCGACACCTACTGCGGGCTACACCTTC

j_gene: TRBJ2-1
d_gene: TRBD2
v_gene: TRBV2
abundance: -
CDR3aa: CASRGLAGPRNEQFF
CDR3nt: TGTGCCAGCAGGGGACTAGCGGGACCAAGAAATGAGCAGTTCTTC

j_gene: TRBJ2-1
d_gene: TRBD1
v_gene: TRBV5-4
abundance: -
CDR3aa: CASSRRDRGDHEQFF
CDR3nt: TGTGCCAGCAGCAGGCGGGACAGGGGGGATCATGAGCAGTTCTTC

j_gene: TRBJ2-7
d_gene: -
v_gene: TRBV15
abundance: -
CDR3aa: CATSRDNRENYEQYF
CDR3nt: TGTGCCACCAGCAGAGATAACAGGGAGAACTACGAGCAGTACTTC

j_gene: TRBJ2-5
d_gene: TRBD2
v_gene: TRBV5-1
abundance: -
CDR3aa: CASSLGTSGGVPQETQYF
CDR3nt: TGCGCCAGCAGCTTGGGGACTAGCGGGGGGGTTCCCCAAGAGACCCAGTACTTC

j_gene: TRBJ1-3
d_gene: -
v_gene: TRBV7-9
abundance: -
CDR3aa: CASSSSGYSGNTIYF
CDR3nt: TGTGCCAGCAGCTCAAGCGGTTACTCTGGAAACACCATATATTTT

j_gene: TRBJ2-3
d_gene: -
v_gene: TRBV5-6
abundance: -
CDR3aa: CASSLTGTDTQYF
CDR3nt: TGTGCCAGCAGCTTAACAGGCACAGATACGCAGTATTTT

j_gene: TRBJ2-7
d_gene: -
v_gene: TRBV20-1
abundance: -
CDR3aa: CSARAVYEQYF
CDR3nt: TGCAGTGCTAGGGCGGTCTACGAGCAGTACTTC

j_gene: TRBJ1-4
d_gene: -
v_gene: TRBV5-1
abundance: -
CDR3aa: CASSATGLANEKLFF
CDR3nt: TGCGCCAGCAGCGCTACAGGGCTCGCTAATGAAAAACTGTTTTTT

j_gene: TRBJ2-1
d_gene: -
v_gene: TRBV30
abundance: few
CDR3aa: CAWSVVASGGGNEQFF
CDR3nt: TGTGCCTGGAGTGTTGTGGCTAGCGGAGGGGGGAATGAGCAGTTCTTC

j_gene: TRBJ2-7
d_gene: -
v_gene: TRBV15
abundance: -
CDR3aa: CATSRDLANYEQYF
CDR3nt: TGTGCCACCAGCAGAGATCTAGCTAACTACGAGCAGTACTTC

j_gene: TRBJ2-7
d_gene: TRBD1
v_gene: TRBV27
abundance: -
CDR3aa: CASSPQTFRPGTGGHYEQYF
CDR3nt: TGTGCCAGCAGTCCGCAAACTTTTCGCCCTGGGACAGGGGGACACTACGAGCAGTACTTC

j_gene: TRBJ2-5
d_gene: TRBD2
v_gene: TRBV7-9
abundance: -
CDR3aa: CASSVTGLELRETQYF
CDR3nt: TGTGCCAGCAGCGTAACGGGACTAGAACTCCGGGAGACCCAGTACTTC

j_gene: TRBJ1-3
d_gene: -
v_gene: TRBV28
abundance: -
CDR3aa: CASSFGRAGNTIYF
CDR3nt: TGTGCCAGCAGTTTTGGCAGGGCTGGAAACACCATATATTTT

j_gene: TRBJ1-1
d_gene: TRBD1
v_gene: TRBV19
abundance: -
CDR3aa: CASRWTGNTEAFF
CDR3nt: TGTGCCAGTAGGTGGACAGGGAACACTGAAGCTTTCTTT

j_gene: TRBJ2-7
d_gene: TRBD2
v_gene: TRBV4-1
abundance: -
CDR3aa: CASSYGTSGPTYEQYF
CDR3nt: TGCGCCAGCAGCTACGGGACTAGCGGGCCGACCTACGAGCAGTACTTC

j_gene: TRBJ1-5
d_gene: TRBD1
v_gene: TRBV7-2
abundance: -
CDR3aa: CASSPDRGGSNQPQHF
CDR3nt: TGTGCCAGCAGCCCCGACAGGGGCGGCTCTAATCAGCCCCAGCATTTT

j_gene: TRBJ1-1
d_gene: -
v_gene: TRBV6-6
abundance: -
CDR3aa: CASSYVTANTEAFF
CDR3nt: TGTGCCAGCAGTTACGTCACAGCGAACACTGAAGCTTTCTTT

j_gene: TRBJ2-3
d_gene: -
v_gene: TRBV6-1
abundance: -
CDR3aa: CASSTSGRSTDTQYF
CDR3nt: TGTGCCAGCAGTACCTCCGGGAGAAGCACAGATACGCAGTATTTT

j_gene: TRBJ2-7
d_gene: TRBD2
v_gene: TRBV6-4
abundance: -
CDR3aa: CASSDRTSGRAREQYF
CDR3nt: TGTGCCAGCAGTGACCGGACTAGCGGGAGGGCGAGAGAGCAGTACTTC

j_gene: TRBJ1-2
d_gene: TRBD1
v_gene: TRBV6-5
abundance: -
CDR3aa: CASTQVQGIYGYTF
CDR3nt: TGTGCCAGCACCCAGGTACAGGGGATCTATGGCTACACCTTC

j_gene: TRBJ1-1
d_gene: TRBD1
v_gene: TRBV5-1
abundance: -
CDR3aa: CASSSLTGTGNEAFF
CDR3nt: TGCGCCAGCAGCTCCTTGACCGGGACAGGCAATGAAGCTTTCTTT

j_gene: TRBJ2-5
d_gene: TRBD1
v_gene: TRBV5-1
abundance: -
CDR3aa: CASSLARGQETQYF
CDR3nt: TGCGCCAGCAGCTTGGCCAGGGGGCAGGAGACCCAGTACTTC

j_gene: TRBJ1-1
d_gene: TRBD1
v_gene: TRBV10-1
abundance: -
CDR3aa: CATRQGIFTEAFF
CDR3nt: TGCGCCACCAGACAGGGAATCTTCACTGAAGCTTTCTTT